The clone carrying this T cell receptor (beta chain) was found a few times. Its antigen is not known. A clone one base away is much larger, so this may be a read error. TCR beta cDNA was made from 400 to 500 ng total RNA with a constant-region primer. What produced the TCR beta libraries was three nested multiplex PCR rounds using slightly modified ARM-PCR. Investigators reported that the first two PCR rounds, at approximately 11 cycles each, used TRBV1-TRBV30 forward primers with a C-beta reverse primer. TCRdb fed the multiplex PCR reads into MiXCR, producing one record per CDR3 protein. The profile shows about 120,000 distinct CDR3 sequences, approximately 71% of them singletons. Joint extraction of RNA and DNA used about 17-30 mg of bulk tissue that was unsorted. There were only treatment-naive patients, all with chronic HBV infection. The data belong to a study of tumor-infiltrating lymphocytes in primary liver carcinoma.

The study, taken as a whole, reports: Blood's top-250-clone fraction was significantly lower than that of tumors (p = 0.039).

Trimming took 10 bases from V and 8 from J; bases not matched to a gene: 15. The CDR3 has 14 residues. Germline V lookup: CDR1 WSHSY, CDR2 SAAADI. The receptor was isolated from a woman aged 60 to 75 with primary liver carcinoma and hepatitis B virus infection. The sequenced sample was tumor-adjacent normal liver tissue. The chain combines TRBV10-2 with TRBJ2-3; 7 bases are a match to TRBD2. The CDR3 loop reads CATKTPGGRGTQYF. For the CDR3, the DNA is TGCGCCACTAAGACCCCGGGGGGTCGGGGTACGCAGTATTTT.